This is a list of T cell receptor beta chains from one sample in a study of T-cell reconstitution after alpha-beta-depleted transplantation in children. From the PCR reads, TCRdb called clonotypes with MiXCR, one entry per CDR3 protein. The repertoire holds about 360,000 distinct CDR3 sequences, with 13% as singletons. The specimen comprised PBMCs, sampled from the stem cell graft. Receptors originate from a human donor who donated a stem cell graft to a child with Fanconi anemia. Both conserved end residues are trimmed from each CDR3. The order of the fields is J gene, V gene, CDR3 protein.

TRBJ1-1 TRBV3-1 ASNRAGGNTEAF
TRBJ1-4 TRBV5-1 ASSLVGPTNEKLF
TRBJ1-5 TRBV6-5 ASSYTPDQPQH
TRBJ2-1 TRBV5-4 ASSLTGAMGDEQF
TRBJ2-2 TRBV5-1 ASSSSGTGELF
TRBJ2-2 TRBV5-5 ASSLRGLSGELF
TRBJ2-3 TRBV6-2/TRBV6-3 ASSYAGADTQY
TRBJ1-6 TRBV20-1 SARDRGGSPLH
TRBJ1-1 TRBV6-2/TRBV6-3 ASSYSRGQGRAF
TRBJ1-1 TRBV29-1 RAGQNMNTEAF
TRBJ2-2 TRBV13 ASSLLRVTNTGELF
TRBJ1-2 TRBV20-1 SARLIGGRTTYGYT
TRBJ2-5 TRBV7-2 ASSLGSGGGGGETQY
TRBJ2-2 TRBV5-1 ASSLGTLAGGTGELF
TRBJ2-7 TRBV6-1 ASRPDFRRDEQY
TRBJ2-1 TRBV29-1 SVLAGPARNEQF
TRBJ2-1 TRBV6-4 ASRPPPYNEQF
TRBJ2-2 TRBV18 ASSPRTENTGELF
TRBJ2-2 TRBV6-5 ASSLTGTEVNTGELF